This TCR beta chain is from a study of regulatory and conventional T cells in RAG deficiency. The V gene end was trimmed by 3 bases and the J gene end by 4 bases; junction bases not matched to a gene: 7. Looked up from germline, CDR1 is SGHAT and CDR2 is FQNNGV. The CDR3 runs 15 residues. Study-wide findings and caveats: Patient subsets had shorter CDR3s; Omenn Treg-Tconv overlap exceeded 85%.

In the case of this clone: What it binds is unknown.

Genomic DNA came from blood conventional CD4+ T cells gated CD25-low CD127-high. The repertoire was sequenced with immunoSEQ multiplex PCR; TCRdb's copy has only in-frame clones and lacks some. The sample lists about 30,000 clones; more than 90% were seen once. These sequences were also reported in another study, on regulatory T cells. That paper states: The PCR used 52 TRBV and 13 TRBJ primers.

The chain combines TRBV11-2 with TRBJ2-5; TRBD2 aligns across 8 bases. The receptor's source is a human donor in good health. Input material: CD25- CD4+ T cells sorted from blood. The CDR3 region has the DNA TGTGCCAGCAGCTTCCTCGCGGGGGGAGGAGAGACCCAGTACTTC. It codes for CASSFLAGGGETQYF. Variable domain in full (rest from reference TRBV11-2 and TRBJ2-5): EAGVAQSPRYKIIEKRQSVAFWCNPISGHATLYWYQQILGQGPKLLIQFQNNGVVDDSQLPKDRFSAERLKGVDSTLKIQPAKLEDSAVYLCASSFLAGGGETQYFGPGTRLLVL.